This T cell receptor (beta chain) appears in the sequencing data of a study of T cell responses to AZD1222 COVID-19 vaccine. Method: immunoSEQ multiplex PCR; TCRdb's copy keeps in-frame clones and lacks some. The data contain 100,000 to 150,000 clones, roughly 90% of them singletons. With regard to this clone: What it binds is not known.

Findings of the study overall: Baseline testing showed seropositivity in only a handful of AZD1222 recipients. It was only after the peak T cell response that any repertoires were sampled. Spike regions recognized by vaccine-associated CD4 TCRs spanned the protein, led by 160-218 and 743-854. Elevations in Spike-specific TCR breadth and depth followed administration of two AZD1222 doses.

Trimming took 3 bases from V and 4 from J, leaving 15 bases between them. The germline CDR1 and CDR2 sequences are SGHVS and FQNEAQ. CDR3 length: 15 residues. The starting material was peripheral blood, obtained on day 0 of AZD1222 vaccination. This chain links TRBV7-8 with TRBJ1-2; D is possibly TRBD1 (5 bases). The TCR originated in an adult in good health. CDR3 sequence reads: CASSFRRGPGYGYTF. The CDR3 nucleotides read TGTGCCAGCAGCTTTAGGCGGGGACCGGGCTATGGCTACACCTTC. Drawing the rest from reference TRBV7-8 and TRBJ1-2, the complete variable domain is GAGVSQSPRYKVAKRGQDVALRCDPISGHVSLFWYQQALGQGPEFLTYFQNEAQLDKSGLPSDRFFAERPEGSVSTLKIQRTQQEDSAVYLCASSFRRGPGYGYTFGSGTRLTVV.